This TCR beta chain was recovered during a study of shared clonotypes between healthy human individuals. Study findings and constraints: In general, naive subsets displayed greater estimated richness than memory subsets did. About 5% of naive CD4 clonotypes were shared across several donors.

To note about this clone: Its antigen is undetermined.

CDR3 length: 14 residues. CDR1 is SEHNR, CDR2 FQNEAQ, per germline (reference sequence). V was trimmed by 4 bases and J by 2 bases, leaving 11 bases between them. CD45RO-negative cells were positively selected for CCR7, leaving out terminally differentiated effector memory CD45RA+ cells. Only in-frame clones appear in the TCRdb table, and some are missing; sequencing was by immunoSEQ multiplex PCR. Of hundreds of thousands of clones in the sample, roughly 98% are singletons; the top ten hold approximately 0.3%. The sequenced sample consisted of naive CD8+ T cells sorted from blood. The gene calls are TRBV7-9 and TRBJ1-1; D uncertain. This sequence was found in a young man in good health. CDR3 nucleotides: TGTGCCAGCAGCTCAGACGGTCCTAACACTGAAGCTTTCTTT. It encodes CASSSDGPNTEAFF.